This T cell receptor beta chain was profiled in a study of blood T cell repertoires in COVID-19. Background on the study: Both acute and convalescent COVID-19 samples were obtained from the United States, Italy and Spain. PBMCs, B-cell-depleted T cells, or T cells were the source of the cDNA or gDNA that made up the material.

The junction had 7 bases not matched to a gene; V was cut back by 0 bases and J by 5 bases. The CDR3 contains 16 residues. CDR1 SGHNT and CDR2 YYREEE come from the germline V gene (reference sequence). Study processing details: By means of reference gene primer amplification, nucleated cell counts were estimated. Method: immunoSEQ multiplex PCR; TCRdb's copy keeps in-frame clones and lacks some. V and J calls and clone size come straight from that table; D and trimming were deduced from the DNA. The table includes 300,000 to 400,000 clones, more than 75% detected once. The genes are TRBV5-4 and TRBJ2-3; the match to TRBD1 covers 9 bases. Sequencing used peripheral blood. This sequence was found in a young woman who had recovered from COVID-19. The CDR3 nucleotides are TGTGCCAGCAGCTTGGGGGGGGACAGGGCCCTAGATACGCAGTATTTT. Protein: CASSLGGDRALDTQYF.